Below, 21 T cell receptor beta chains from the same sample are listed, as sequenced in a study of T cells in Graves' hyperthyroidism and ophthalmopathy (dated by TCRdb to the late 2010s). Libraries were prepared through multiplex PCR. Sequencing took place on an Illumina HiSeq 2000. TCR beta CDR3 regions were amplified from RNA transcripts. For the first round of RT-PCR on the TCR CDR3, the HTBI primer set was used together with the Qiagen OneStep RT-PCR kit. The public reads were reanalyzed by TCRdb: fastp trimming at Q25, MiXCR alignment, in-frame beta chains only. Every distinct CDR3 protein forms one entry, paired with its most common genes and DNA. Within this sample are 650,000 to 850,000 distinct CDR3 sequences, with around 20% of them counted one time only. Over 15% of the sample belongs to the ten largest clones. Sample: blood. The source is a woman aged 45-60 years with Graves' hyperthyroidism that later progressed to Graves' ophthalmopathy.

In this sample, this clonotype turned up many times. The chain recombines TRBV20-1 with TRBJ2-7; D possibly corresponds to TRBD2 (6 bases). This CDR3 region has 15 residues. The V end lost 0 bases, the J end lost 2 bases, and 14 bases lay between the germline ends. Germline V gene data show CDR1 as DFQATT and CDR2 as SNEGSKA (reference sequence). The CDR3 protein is CSARDPIGGPYEQYF. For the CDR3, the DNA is TGCAGTGCTAGAGATCCCATCGGGGGACCCTACGAGCAGTACTTC.

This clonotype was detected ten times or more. CDR3 loop: CASSLVQGVAEAFF. CDR3 DNA sequence: TGTGCCAGCAGCTTGGTACAGGGGGTTGCTGAAGCTTTCTTT. This sequence joins TRBV5-6 and TRBJ1-1; TRBD1 aligns across 8 bases. V lost 0 bases, J lost 6 bases, and 4 bases stayed unmatched. CDR3 size: 14 residues. The germline CDR1 and CDR2 sequences are SGHDT and YYEEEE. The variable domain in full, with the rest retrieved from reference TRBV5-6 and TRBJ1-1, is DAGVTQSPTHLIKTRGQQVTLRCSPKSGHDTVSWYQQALGQGPQFIFQYYEEEERQRGNFPDRFSGHQFPNYSSELNVNALLLGDSALYLCASSLVQGVAEAFFGQGTRLTVV.

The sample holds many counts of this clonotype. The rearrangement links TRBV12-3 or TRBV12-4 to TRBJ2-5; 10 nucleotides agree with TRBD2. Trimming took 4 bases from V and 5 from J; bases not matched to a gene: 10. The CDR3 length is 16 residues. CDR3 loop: CASSSRSGGAVETQYF. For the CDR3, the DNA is TGTGCCAGCAGTTCCCGAAGCGGGGGGGCCGTGGAGACCCAGTACTTC.

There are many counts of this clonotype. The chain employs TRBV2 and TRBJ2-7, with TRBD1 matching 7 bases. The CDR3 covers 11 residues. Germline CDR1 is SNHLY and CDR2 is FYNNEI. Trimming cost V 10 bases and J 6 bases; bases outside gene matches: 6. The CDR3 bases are TGTGCCAATATACAGGGGAGCGAGCAGTACTTC. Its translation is CANIQGSEQYF.

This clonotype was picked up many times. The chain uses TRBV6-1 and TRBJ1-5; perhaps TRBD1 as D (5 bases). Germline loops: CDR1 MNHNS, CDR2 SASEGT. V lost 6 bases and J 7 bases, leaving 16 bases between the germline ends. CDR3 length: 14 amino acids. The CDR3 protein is CASRPPGLQQPQHF. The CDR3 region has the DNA TGTGCCAGCAGGCCGCCGGGGCTACAGCAGCCCCAGCATTTT.

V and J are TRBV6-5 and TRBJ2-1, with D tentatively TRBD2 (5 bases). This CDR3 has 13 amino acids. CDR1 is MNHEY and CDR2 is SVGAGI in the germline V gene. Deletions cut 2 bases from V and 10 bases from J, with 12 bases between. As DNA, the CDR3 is TGTGCCAGCAGTTACGTCGGGGTCTGGGAGCAGTTCTTC. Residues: CASSYVGVWEQFF.

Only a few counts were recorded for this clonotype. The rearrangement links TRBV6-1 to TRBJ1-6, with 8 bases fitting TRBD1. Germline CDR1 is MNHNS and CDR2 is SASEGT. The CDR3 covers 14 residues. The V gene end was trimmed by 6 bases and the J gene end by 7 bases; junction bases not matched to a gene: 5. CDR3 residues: CASRPGTGNSPLHF. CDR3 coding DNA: TGTGCCAGCAGACCCGGGACAGGAAATTCACCCCTCCACTTT.

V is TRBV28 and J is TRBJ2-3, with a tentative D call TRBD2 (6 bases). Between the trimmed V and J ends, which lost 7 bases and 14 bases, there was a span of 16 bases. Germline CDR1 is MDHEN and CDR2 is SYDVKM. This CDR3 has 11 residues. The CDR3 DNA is TGTGCCAGCAAGGAGGGTAGCCGATGGTATTTT. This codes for CASKEGSRWYF.

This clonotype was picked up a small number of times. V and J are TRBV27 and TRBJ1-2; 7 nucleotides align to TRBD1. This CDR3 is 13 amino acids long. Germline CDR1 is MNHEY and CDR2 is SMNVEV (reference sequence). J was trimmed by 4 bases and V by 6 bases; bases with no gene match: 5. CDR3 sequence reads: CASRGTVGYGYTF. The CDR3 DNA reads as TGTGCCAGCAGAGGGACAGTCGGCTATGGCTACACCTTC.

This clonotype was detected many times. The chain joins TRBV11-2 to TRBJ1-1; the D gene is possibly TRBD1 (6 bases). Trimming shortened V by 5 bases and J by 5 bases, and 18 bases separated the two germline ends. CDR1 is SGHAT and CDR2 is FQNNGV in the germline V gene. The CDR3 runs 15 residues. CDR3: CASSHLGGGKTEAFF. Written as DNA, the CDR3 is TGTGCCAGCAGCCATCTGGGAGGGGGGAAAACTGAAGCTTTCTTT.

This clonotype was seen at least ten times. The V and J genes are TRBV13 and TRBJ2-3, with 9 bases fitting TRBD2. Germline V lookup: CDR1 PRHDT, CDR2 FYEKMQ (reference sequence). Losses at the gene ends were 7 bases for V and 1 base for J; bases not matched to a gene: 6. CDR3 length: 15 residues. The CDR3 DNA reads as TGTGCCAGCAACCGGCCTAGCGGGGGCACAGATACGCAGTATTTT. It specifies CASNRPSGGTDTQYF.

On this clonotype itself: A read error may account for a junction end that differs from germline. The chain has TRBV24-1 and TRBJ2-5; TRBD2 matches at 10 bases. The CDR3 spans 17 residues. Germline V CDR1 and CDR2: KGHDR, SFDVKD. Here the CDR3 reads CATSDPTLTSGQETQHF. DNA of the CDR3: TGTGCCACCAGTGACCCCACGTTGACTAGCGGGCAAGAGACCCAGCACTTC.

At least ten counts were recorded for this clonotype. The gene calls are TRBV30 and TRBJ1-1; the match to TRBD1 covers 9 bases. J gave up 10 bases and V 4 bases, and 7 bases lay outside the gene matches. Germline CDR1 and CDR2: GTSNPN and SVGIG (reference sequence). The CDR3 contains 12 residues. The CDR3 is CAWKQPGQGAFF. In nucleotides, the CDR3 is TGTGCCTGGAAACAACCGGGACAGGGAGCTTTCTTT.

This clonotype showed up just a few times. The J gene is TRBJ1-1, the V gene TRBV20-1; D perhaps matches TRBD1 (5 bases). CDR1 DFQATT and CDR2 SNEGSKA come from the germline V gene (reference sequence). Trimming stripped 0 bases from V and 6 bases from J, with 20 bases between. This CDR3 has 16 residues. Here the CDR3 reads CSARDFKTASWAEAFF. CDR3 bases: TGCAGTGCTAGAGATTTTAAGACAGCAAGTTGGGCTGAAGCTTTCTTT.

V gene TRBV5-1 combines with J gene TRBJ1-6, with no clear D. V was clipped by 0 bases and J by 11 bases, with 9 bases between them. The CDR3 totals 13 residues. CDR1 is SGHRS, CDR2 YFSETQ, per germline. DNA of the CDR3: TGCGCCAGCAGCTTGGAGGTCAATCCACCCCTCCACTTT. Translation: CASSLEVNPPLHF. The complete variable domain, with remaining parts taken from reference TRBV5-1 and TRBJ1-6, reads KAGVTQTPRYLIKTRGQQVTLSCSPISGHRSVSWYQQTPGQGLQFLFEYFSETQRNKGNFPGRFSGRQFSNSRSEMNVSTLELGDSALYLCASSLEVNPPLHFGNGTRLTVT.

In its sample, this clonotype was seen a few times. CDR3 sequence reads: CATSDFARQGVEQPQHF. The CDR3 DNA follows: TGTGCCACCAGTGATTTCGCAAGACAGGGGGTAGAACAGCCCCAGCATTTT. J is TRBJ1-5 and V is TRBV24-1; 9 bases align to TRBD1. Germline trimming cut 1 base from V and 7 bases from J; bases unmatched to any gene: 10. There are 17 residues in the CDR3. Germline CDR1 KGHDR, CDR2 SFDVKD.

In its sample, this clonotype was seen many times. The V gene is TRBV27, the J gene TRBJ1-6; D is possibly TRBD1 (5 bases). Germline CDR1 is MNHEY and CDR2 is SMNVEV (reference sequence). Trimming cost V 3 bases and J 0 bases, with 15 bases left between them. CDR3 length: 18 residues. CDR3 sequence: CASSLRQVTGSYNSPLHF. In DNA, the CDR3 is TGTGCCAGCAGTTTGAGGCAGGTCACAGGCTCCTATAATTCACCCCTCCACTTT.

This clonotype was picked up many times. As DNA, the CDR3 is TGTGCCAGCAGCCAAGGACCCGGGACTATCCGGTACAATGAGCAGTTCTTC. Its protein is CASSQGPGTIRYNEQFF. The chain has TRBV3-1 and TRBJ2-1; 7 bases align to TRBD2. The ends lost 1 base at V and 4 bases at J; junction bases unmatched: 10. From germline, CDR1 is LGHDT and CDR2 YNNKEL (reference sequence). The CDR3 is 17 residues long.

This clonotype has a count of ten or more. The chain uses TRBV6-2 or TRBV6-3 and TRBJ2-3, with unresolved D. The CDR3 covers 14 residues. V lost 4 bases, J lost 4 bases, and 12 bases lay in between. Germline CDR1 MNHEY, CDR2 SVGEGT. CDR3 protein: CASSFSSSADTQYF. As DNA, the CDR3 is TGTGCCAGCAGTTTTAGTTCATCCGCAGATACGCAGTATTTT.

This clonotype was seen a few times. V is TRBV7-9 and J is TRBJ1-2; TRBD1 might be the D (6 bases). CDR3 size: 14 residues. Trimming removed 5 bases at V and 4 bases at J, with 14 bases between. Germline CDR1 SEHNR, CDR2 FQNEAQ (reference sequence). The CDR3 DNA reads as TGTGCCAGCAGCATACAGGGAAAGGTCTATGGCTACACCTTC. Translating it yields CASSIQGKVYGYTF.

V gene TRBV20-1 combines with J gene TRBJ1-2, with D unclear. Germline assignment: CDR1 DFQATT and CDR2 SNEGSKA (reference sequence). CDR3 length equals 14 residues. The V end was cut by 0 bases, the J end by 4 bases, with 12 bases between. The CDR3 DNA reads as TGCAGTGCTAGAGATTTCCGCCACCGCTATGGCTACACCTTC. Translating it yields CSARDFRHRYGYTF.